This T cell receptor beta chain was documented in a study of radiotherapy plus CTLA-4 blockade in lung cancer. Study in general: Patients showed objective responses in roughly 19% of cases and disease control in 31%.

Data came from immunoSEQ multiplex PCR; TCRdb stores just in-frame clones and leaves some out. The sample holds 25,000 to 30,000 clones; roughly three quarters are singletons and the top ten take approximately 24%. Lung cancer patients with chemo-refractory metastatic non-small-cell disease were given focal radiation plus CTLA-4 blockade with ipilimumab. CDR1 is SQVTM, CDR2 ANQGSEA, per germline. V gave up 2 bases and J gave up 8 bases, with 10 bases separating them. The CDR3 is 12 residues long. General study results and limits: It was early blood T cell clone dynamics, with interferon-beta, that reportedly best predicted response. Blood saw expansion of tumor-derived TCR clones after radiotherapy plus ipilimumab.

In regard to this clone: Its antigen is unknown.

V and J are TRBV29-1 and TRBJ2-4; D is uncertain. Sequencing used peripheral blood, obtained from a patient treated with radiotherapy plus ipilimumab. The TCR originated in a human donor with non-small cell lung cancer that progressed on radiotherapy plus ipilimumab. DNA of the CDR3: TGCAGCGTTGAAACTGGGTTTCACATTCAGTACTTC. Translated: CSVETGFHIQYF.